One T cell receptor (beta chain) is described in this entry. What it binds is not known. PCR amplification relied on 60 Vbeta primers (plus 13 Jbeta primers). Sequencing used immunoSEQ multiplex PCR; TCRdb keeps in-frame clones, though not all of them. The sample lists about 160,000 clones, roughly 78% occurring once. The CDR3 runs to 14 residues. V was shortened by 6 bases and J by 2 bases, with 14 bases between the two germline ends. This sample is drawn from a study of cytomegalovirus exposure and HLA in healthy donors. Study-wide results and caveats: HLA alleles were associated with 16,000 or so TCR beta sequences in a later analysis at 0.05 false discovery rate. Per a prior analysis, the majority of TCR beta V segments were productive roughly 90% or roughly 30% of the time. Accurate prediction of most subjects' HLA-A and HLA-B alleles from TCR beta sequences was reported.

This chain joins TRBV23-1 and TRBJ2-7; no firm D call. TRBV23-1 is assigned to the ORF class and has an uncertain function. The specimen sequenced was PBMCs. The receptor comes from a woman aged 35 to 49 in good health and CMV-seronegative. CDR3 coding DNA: TGCGCCAGCAGACCCCCGACACGTACCTACGAGCAGTACTTC. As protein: CASRPPTRTYEQYF.